The 26 T cell receptor beta chains given below trace back to one sample, sequenced in a study of T cells in Graves' hyperthyroidism and ophthalmopathy. TCR beta CDR3 region amplification was performed from RNA transcripts. Using the HTBI primer set, a first-round RT-PCR was run on the TCR CDR3. From the multiplex PCR reads, TCRdb called clonotypes with MiXCR, one entry per CDR3 protein. Here the sample spans hundreds of thousands of distinct CDR3 sequences, roughly 22% being singletons. The sequenced sample consisted of blood. These receptor sequences come from a woman in her seventies with Graves' ophthalmopathy.

The chain has TRBV19 and TRBJ1-5; D uncertain. CDR1 LNHDA and CDR2 SQIVND come from the germline V gene (reference sequence). This CDR3 spans 15 amino acids. V dropped 3 bases and J dropped 4 bases, with 13 bases sitting between them. In DNA form, the CDR3 reads TGTGCCAGTAGTATGGTAGGGCCCAGGAATCAGCCCCAGCATTTT. The encoded protein is CASSMVGPRNQPQHF.

This clonotype was detected ten times or more. The genes are TRBV28 and TRBJ2-7; D is unresolved. Germline-derived CDR1 and CDR2 are MDHEN and SYDVKM. Trimming shortened V by 6 bases and J by 3 bases, and 18 bases separated the two germline ends. The CDR3 totals 15 residues. The CDR3 reads CASSLATRFLYEQYF. The CDR3 region has the DNA TGTGCCAGCAGCCTCGCAACACGTTTCCTCTACGAGCAGTACTTC. Supplemented by reference TRBV28 and TRBJ2-7, the full variable domain reads DVKVTQSSRYLVKRTGEKVFLECVQDMDHENMFWYRQDPGLGLRLIYFSYDVKMKEKGDIPEGYSVSREKKERFSLILESASTNQTSMYLCASSLATRFLYEQYFGPGTRLTVT.

This clonotype was counted only a few times. The chain combines TRBV20-1 with TRBJ1-2; no clear D gene. The germline gives CDR1 DFQATT, CDR2 SNEGSKA (reference sequence). V was clipped by 0 bases and J by 3 bases, with 11 bases between them. This CDR3 region has 14 residues. CDR3 DNA sequence: TGCAGTGCTAGAGATCACGGCCTTGACTATGGCTACACCTTC. Its protein product is CSARDHGLDYGYTF.

This clonotype was seen more than once but under ten times. V is TRBV6-1 and J is TRBJ1-2; tentatively, D is TRBD1 (6 bases). The V end was cut by 4 bases, the J end by 5 bases, with 20 bases between. This CDR3 region has 16 residues. CDR1 and CDR2 from the germline V gene are MNHNS and SASEGT. The CDR3 sequence is CASSARGTLQGYGYTF. DNA of the CDR3: TGTGCCAGCAGTGCAAGAGGGACCCTCCAGGGGTATGGCTACACCTTC.

The sample holds many counts of this clonotype. The chain combines TRBV2 with TRBJ2-5; 10 bases are shared with TRBD2. V shed 3 bases and J 5 bases; nucleotides not matched to a gene: 3. Germline CDR1 reads SNHLY; CDR2 reads FYNNEI. The CDR3 is 14 residues long. The CDR3 is CASSEERGGETQYF. As DNA, the CDR3 is TGTGCCAGCAGTGAGGAGCGGGGGGGGGAGACCCAGTACTTC.

The rearrangement links TRBV20-1 to TRBJ2-1, with 9 bases that match TRBD2. CDR1 and CDR2 (germline): DFQATT, SNEGSKA (reference sequence). Trimming at V came to 6 bases and at J to 6 bases, leaving 15 bases not matched to a gene. This CDR3 has 16 amino acids. CDR3 bases: TGCAGTGCCCCTGAGGCTAGCGGGAAACTCAGCAATGAGCAGTTCTTC. It specifies CSAPEASGKLSNEQFF.

The chain combines TRBV20-1 with TRBJ2-6, with D perhaps matching TRBD1 (6 bases). V lost 3 bases and J 3 bases, leaving 15 bases between the germline ends. Germline V CDR1 and CDR2: DFQATT, SNEGSKA (reference sequence). CDR3 size: 16 residues. The CDR3 nucleotides are TGCAGTGCTAGCGGCAGGGGCCCCGGTGGGGCCAACGTCCTGACTTTC. Translating it yields CSASGRGPGGANVLTF.

This clonotype was seen repeatedly, ten times or more. The genes are TRBV6-5 and TRBJ1-1, with TRBD1 identical over 11 bases. Germline V gene data show CDR1 as MNHEY and CDR2 as SVGAGI. CDR3 length equals 15 residues. Trimming cost V 2 bases and J 3 bases; bases outside gene matches: 2. CDR3 amino acids: CASSYRGQGDTEAFF. The CDR3, as DNA: TGTGCCAGCAGTTACCGGGGACAGGGGGACACTGAAGCTTTCTTT.

The CDR3 DNA sequence: TGTGCCAGCAGCGTTGGGAGAGATAACACTGAAGCTTTCTTT. Translation gives CASSVGRDNTEAFF. The chain couples TRBV9 to TRBJ1-1; no definite D call. The CDR3 extends over 14 amino acids. CDR1 and CDR2 (germline): SGDLS, YYNGEE. With 2 bases removed from V and 2 bases from J, the gap between germline ends came to 10 bases.

In its sample, this clonotype was seen many times. The chain combines TRBV12-3 or TRBV12-4 with TRBJ2-3; 10 bases fit TRBD2. The CDR3 is made up of 13 amino acids. The junction had 3 bases not matched to a gene; V was cut back by 6 bases and J by 6 bases. CDR3 DNA: TGTGCCAGCAGACTTAGCGGGAGGGATACGCAGTATTTT. Its translation: CASRLSGRDTQYF.

About this clonotype itself: Lacking the conserved final phenylalanine or tryptophan, this CDR3 likely reflects a read error. This sequence joins TRBV19 and TRBJ2-1, with 11 positions matching TRBD2. V was pared by 7 bases and J by 0 bases, with 17 bases of the junction left unmatched. Germline-derived CDR1 and CDR2 are LNHDA and SQIVND (reference sequence). This CDR3 comprises 20 residues. CDR3 sequence reads: CASTPPAGLAGESSYNEQFL. CDR3 DNA: TGTGCCAGTACCCCACCCGCCGGACTAGCGGGTGAAAGCTCCTACAATGAGCAGTTCCTC.

This clonotype was observed many times. This rearrangement joins TRBV7-2 to TRBJ2-1; 12 bases are a match to TRBD2. This CDR3 has 17 amino acids. V gave up 5 bases and J gave up 8 bases; unmatched junction bases: 13. Per the germline V gene, CDR1 is SGHTA and CDR2 is FQGNSA. The CDR3 bases are TGTGCCAGCAGCCTAACCCGACTAGCGGGAGTAGGGGATGAGCAGTTCTTC. Its protein is CASSLTRLAGVGDEQFF. The entire variable domain, with the rest obtained from reference TRBV7-2 and TRBJ2-1, is as follows: GAGVSQSPSNKVTEKGKDVELRCDPISGHTALYWYRQSLGQGLEFLIYFQGNSAPDKSGLPSDRFSAERTGGSVSTLTIQRTQQEDSAVYLCASSLTRLAGVGDEQFFGPGTRLTVL.

This clonotype was counted between two and nine times. The genes are TRBV5-6 and TRBJ2-1, with TRBD2 identical over 7 bases. The CDR3 spans 18 residues. Looked up from germline, CDR1 is SGHDT and CDR2 is YYEEEE. With 0 bases clipped from V and 0 bases from J, the junction kept 9 bases outside the gene matches. Here the CDR3 DNA reads TGTGCCAGCAGCTTGGCCAGGTCTAGCGGAATCTCCTACAATGAGCAGTTCTTC. Protein sequence: CASSLARSSGISYNEQFF.

In its sample, this clonotype was seen a few times. The rearrangement uses TRBV20-1 and TRBJ1-2; D is uncertain. The CDR3 runs to 15 residues. V lost 3 bases, J lost 9 bases, and 23 bases lay in between. The V gene's germline CDR1 is DFQATT and CDR2 SNEGSKA (reference sequence). CDR3 DNA sequence: TGCAGTGCTAGTCGCGACAACCGAGAATTTGGGAGCTACACCTTC. The encoded protein is CSASRDNREFGSYTF.

This clonotype was counted at least ten times. The CDR3 loop reads CASRWGRRGSTEAFF. DNA for the CDR3: TGTGCCAGCAGGTGGGGGAGGCGGGGCAGCACTGAAGCTTTCTTT. V is TRBV12-3 or TRBV12-4 and J is TRBJ1-1; the D gene is possibly TRBD1 (5 bases). V was clipped by 6 bases and J by 4 bases, with 18 bases between them. The CDR3 is 15 residues long.

The chain employs TRBV27 and TRBJ2-7; 11 bases fit TRBD2. Germline V gives CDR1 MNHEY, CDR2 SMNVEV (reference sequence). The CDR3 covers 15 residues. The J segment lost 2 bases and the V segment lost 4 bases, leaving 4 bases of the junction unmatched. As DNA, the CDR3 is TGTGCCAGCAGTTCTGGGACTAGCGGAACCTACGAGCAGTACTTC. Amino acids: CASSSGTSGTYEQYF.

The J gene is TRBJ2-5, the V gene TRBV24-1; 9 nucleotides line up with TRBD1. In germline, CDR1 is KGHDR, CDR2 SFDVKD. The ends lost 8 bases at V and 7 bases at J; junction bases unmatched: 7. This CDR3 is built from 13 residues. CDR3 sequence: CATMPGQGGTQYF. The CDR3, as DNA: TGTGCCACCATGCCGGGACAGGGTGGGACCCAGTACTTC.

A few counts support this clonotype. V gene TRBV6-1 combines with J gene TRBJ2-2; D uncertain. CDR1 MNHNS and CDR2 SASEGT come from the germline V gene. The V and J ends lost 7 bases and 7 bases respectively, with 13 bases between them. The CDR3 runs to 13 residues. The CDR3 region has the DNA TGTGCCAGCAACTACGAGACTTTCGGGGAGCTGTTTTTT. Amino acids: CASNYETFGELFF.

This clonotype showed up many times. The chain joins TRBV28 to TRBJ2-3; TRBD2 aligns across 12 bases. Germline CDR1 and CDR2: MDHEN and SYDVKM. The CDR3 contains 16 residues. The V gene end was trimmed by 8 bases and the J gene end by 5 bases; junction bases not matched to a gene: 11. CDR3: CASFNLAGGQGDTQYF. CDR3 DNA: TGTGCCAGCTTTAACCTAGCGGGAGGGCAAGGAGATACGCAGTATTTT.

A few counts support this clonotype. The CDR3 region is CASSPDSYGRGDTQYF. CDR3 DNA sequence: TGTGCCAGCAGTCCCGACTCCTACGGGAGAGGAGATACGCAGTATTTT. V is TRBV7-2 and J is TRBJ2-3; D perhaps matches TRBD2 (6 bases). The germline gives CDR1 SGHTA, CDR2 FQGNSA. Trimming pared 6 bases from V and 5 bases from J, leaving 21 bases between. The CDR3 is 16 residues long. Looking up the rest from reference TRBV7-2 and TRBJ2-3 gives the full variable domain: GAGVSQSPSNKVTEKGKDVELRCDPISGHTALYWYRQSLGQGLEFLIYFQGNSAPDKSGLPSDRFSAERTGGSVSTLTIQRTQQEDSAVYLCASSPDSYGRGDTQYFGPGTRLTVL.

This clonotype has just a few counts. V usage is TRBV7-2 and J usage is TRBJ2-2; 13 nucleotides line up with TRBD2. The CDR3 is made up of 18 amino acids. Germline V lookup: CDR1 SGHTA, CDR2 FQGNSA. Unmatched junction bases numbered 10, after V lost 4 bases and J lost 5 bases. CDR3 sequence reads: CASSWGLAGPSGTGELFF. CDR3 bases: TGTGCCAGCAGCTGGGGACTAGCGGGGCCCTCGGGTACCGGGGAGCTGTTTTTT. Variable domain in full (rest from reference TRBV7-2 and TRBJ2-2): GAGVSQSPSNKVTEKGKDVELRCDPISGHTALYWYRQSLGQGLEFLIYFQGNSAPDKSGLPSDRFSAERTGGSVSTLTIQRTQQEDSAVYLCASSWGLAGPSGTGELFFGEGSRLTVL.

V is TRBV6-2 or TRBV6-3 and J is TRBJ2-1; TRBD2 agrees at 9 bases. The CDR3 extends over 15 amino acids. Germline V lookup: CDR1 MNHEY, CDR2 SVGEGT. V was clipped by 2 bases and J by 10 bases; unmatched bases: 9. DNA for the CDR3: TGTGCCAGCAGTTACCGGGTAGCGGGAGCTAAGGAGCAGTTCTTC. Translation: CASSYRVAGAKEQFF.

About this clonotype itself: The junction departs from the called germline gene at one end, perhaps through a read error. The rearrangement joins TRBV4-1 to TRBJ2-3; D is possibly TRBD2 (6 bases). Germline loops: CDR1 MGHRA, CDR2 YSYEKL. The CDR3 runs 14 residues. The CDR3 here is CASGLAASTGTQYF. CDR3 bases: TGCGCCAGCGGATTAGCGGCCAGCACAGGTACGCAGTATTTT.

This clonotype has ten or more counts. The rearrangement uses TRBV30 and TRBJ1-2, with D unclear. Germline V lookup: CDR1 GTSNPN, CDR2 SVGIG (reference sequence). The CDR3 is 11 amino acids. Trimming stripped 3 bases from V and 7 bases from J, with 9 bases between. The CDR3 protein is CAWSRISGYTF. The CDR3 DNA reads as TGTGCCTGGAGCAGGATTAGTGGCTACACCTTC.

In the case of this clonotype: One end of the junction fails to match germline, which may point to a read error. The V gene is TRBV12-3 or TRBV12-4, the J gene TRBJ2-3, with 12 positions matching TRBD2. This CDR3 has 14 residues. The DNA of the CDR3 is TGTGCCAGCAGTCTAGCGGGAGGGGAAGATACGCAGTATTTT. This codes for CASSLAGGEDTQYF.

The chain couples TRBV6-1 to TRBJ2-3, with D hard to call. The V end was cut by 7 bases, the J end by 5 bases, with 13 bases between. This CDR3 comprises 13 residues. CDR1 MNHNS and CDR2 SASEGT come from the germline V gene. Here the CDR3 DNA reads TGTGCCAGCAATCAGACCCCCCTAGATACGCAGTATTTT. Translating it yields CASNQTPLDTQYF.